This T cell receptor beta chain was sequenced for a study of blood T cells in healthy people across ages. Through a sample-barcoded 5' primer and a J-beta primer mix, a second PCR was run for roughly 6 to 12 cycles. TCRdb processed the 5' RACE reads anew with MiXCR; each CDR3 protein has one entry. The sample contains approximately 1.5 million distinct CDR3 sequences, around 40% of which appear only once. Drawing of peripheral blood yielded about 9.6 milliliters from each donor. Researchers isolated at least 6 million PBMCs per sample. This clonotype was counted many times. Antigen: not known. This CDR3 spans 12 amino acids. The V gene's germline CDR1 is GTSNPN and CDR2 SVGIG (reference sequence). Trimming at V came to 7 bases and at J to 4 bases, leaving 7 bases not matched to a gene. Study results and caveats: In long-lived donors, naive CD4+ cell counts and diversity exceeded those of aged donors. The fall in TCR beta diversity per million T cells was roughly linear with age.

The receptor comes from a woman younger than 30 in good health. This sequence joins TRBV30 and TRBJ2-7; TRBD1 matches 7 bases. Sequencing was done on a sample of blood. CDR3 bases: TGTGCCTTCGACAGGGAGAGATACGAGCAGTACTTC. This sequence encodes CAFDRERYEQYF.